One TCR beta chain is described in this entry. Generated by immunoSEQ multiplex PCR, the TCRdb table keeps only in-frame clones and is missing some. The sample records about 250,000 clones, 85% being singletons. These data come from a study of blood T cell repertoires in COVID-19. Participant ages covered about 18 to 100 years across about two dozen US areas. Each participant's cohort was designated according to participant-reported clinical history. Germline V CDR1 and CDR2: SGHNT, YYREEE (reference sequence). Trimming stripped 2 bases from V and 5 bases from J, with 10 bases between. The CDR3 contains 13 residues.

Material: PBMCs or T cells enriched from blood (not recorded which). The sequence came from a woman in her forties or fifties with acute COVID-19. This chain links TRBV5-4 with TRBJ1-2, with D possibly matching TRBD1 (5 bases). The CDR3, as DNA: TGTGCCAGCAGCTTTGGCCAGGGTTATGGCTACACCTTC. As protein: CASSFGQGYGYTF.